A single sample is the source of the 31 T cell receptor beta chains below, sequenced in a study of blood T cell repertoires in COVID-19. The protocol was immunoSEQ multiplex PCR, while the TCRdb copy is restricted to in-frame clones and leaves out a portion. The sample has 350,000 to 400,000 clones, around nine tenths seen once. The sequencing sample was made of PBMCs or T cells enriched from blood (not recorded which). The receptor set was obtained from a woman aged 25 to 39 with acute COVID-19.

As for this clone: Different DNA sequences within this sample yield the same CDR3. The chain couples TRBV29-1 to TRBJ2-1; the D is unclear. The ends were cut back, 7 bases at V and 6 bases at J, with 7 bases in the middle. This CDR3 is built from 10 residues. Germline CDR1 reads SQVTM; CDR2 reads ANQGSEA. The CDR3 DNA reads TGCAGCGCGCAGATCAATGAGCAGTTCTTC. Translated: CSAQINEQFF.

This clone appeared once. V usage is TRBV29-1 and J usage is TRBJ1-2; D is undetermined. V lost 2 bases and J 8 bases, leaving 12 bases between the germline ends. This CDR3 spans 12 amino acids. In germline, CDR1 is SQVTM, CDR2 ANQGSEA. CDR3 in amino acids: CSVERGTGGYTF. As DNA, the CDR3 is TGCAGCGTTGAACGGGGAACTGGCGGCTACACCTTC.

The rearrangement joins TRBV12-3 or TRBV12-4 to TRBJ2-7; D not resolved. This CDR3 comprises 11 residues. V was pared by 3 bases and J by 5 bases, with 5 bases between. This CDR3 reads CASSLRNEQYF. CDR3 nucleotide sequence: TGTGCCAGCAGTTTGCGGAACGAGCAGTACTTC.

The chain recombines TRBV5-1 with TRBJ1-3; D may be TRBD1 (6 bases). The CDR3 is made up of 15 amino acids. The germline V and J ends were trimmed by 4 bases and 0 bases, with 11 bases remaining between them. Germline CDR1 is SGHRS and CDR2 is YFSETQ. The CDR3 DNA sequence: TGCGCCAGCAGCCTCGGACAGCCCTCTGGAAACACCATATATTTT. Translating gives CASSLGQPSGNTIYF. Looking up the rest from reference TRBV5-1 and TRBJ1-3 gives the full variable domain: KAGVTQTPRYLIKTRGQQVTLSCSPISGHRSVSWYQQTPGQGLQFLFEYFSETQRNKGNFPGRFSGRQFSNSRSEMNVSTLELGDSALYLCASSLGQPSGNTIYFGEGSWLTVV.

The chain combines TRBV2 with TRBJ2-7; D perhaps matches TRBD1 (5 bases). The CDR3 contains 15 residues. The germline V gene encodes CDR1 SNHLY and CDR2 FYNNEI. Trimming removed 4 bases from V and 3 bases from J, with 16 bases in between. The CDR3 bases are TGTGCCAGCAGTGCCGACAGTCCAGGACGCTACGAGCAGTACTTC. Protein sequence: CASSADSPGRYEQYF. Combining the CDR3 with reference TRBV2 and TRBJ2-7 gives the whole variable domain EPEVTQTPSHQVTQMGQEVILRCVPISNHLYFYWYRQILGQKVEFLVSFYNNEISEKSEIFDDQFSVERPDGSNFTLKIRSTKLEDSAMYFCASSADSPGRYEQYFGPGTRLTVT.

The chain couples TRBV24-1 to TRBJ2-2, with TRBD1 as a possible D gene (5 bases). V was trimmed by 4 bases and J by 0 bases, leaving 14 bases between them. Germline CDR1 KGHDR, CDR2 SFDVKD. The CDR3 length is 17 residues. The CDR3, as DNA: TGTGCCACCAGTGACCCGGCCCGGACAACGAACACCGGGGAGCTGTTTTTT. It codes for CATSDPARTTNTGELFF.

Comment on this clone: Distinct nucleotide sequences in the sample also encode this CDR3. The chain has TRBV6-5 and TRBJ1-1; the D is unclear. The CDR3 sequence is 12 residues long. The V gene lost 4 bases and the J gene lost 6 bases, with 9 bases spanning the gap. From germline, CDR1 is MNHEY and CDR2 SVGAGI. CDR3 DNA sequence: TGTGCCAGCAGTTTTGGAGGGTCTGAAGCTTTCTTT. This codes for CASSFGGSEAFF.

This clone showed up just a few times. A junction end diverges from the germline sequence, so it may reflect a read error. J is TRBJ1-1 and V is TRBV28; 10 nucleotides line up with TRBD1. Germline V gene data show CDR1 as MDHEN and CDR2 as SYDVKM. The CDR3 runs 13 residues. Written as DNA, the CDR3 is TGTGCCAGCAGTCGTGACAGGGGGCGTGAAACTTTCTTT. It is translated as CASSRDRGRETFF.

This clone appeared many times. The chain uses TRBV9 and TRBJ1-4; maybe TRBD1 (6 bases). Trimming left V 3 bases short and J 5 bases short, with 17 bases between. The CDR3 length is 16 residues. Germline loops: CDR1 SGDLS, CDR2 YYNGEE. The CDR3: CASSAGHAGPNEKLFF. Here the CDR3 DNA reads TGTGCCAGCAGCGCGGGACACGCCGGGCCAAATGAAAAACTGTTTTTT.

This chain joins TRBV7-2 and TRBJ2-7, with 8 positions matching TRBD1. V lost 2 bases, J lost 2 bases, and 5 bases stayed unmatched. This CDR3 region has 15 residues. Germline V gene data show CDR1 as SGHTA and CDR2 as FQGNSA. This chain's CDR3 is CASSLLRTGPYEQYF. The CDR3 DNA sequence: TGTGCCAGCAGCTTACTCAGGACAGGGCCCTACGAGCAGTACTTC. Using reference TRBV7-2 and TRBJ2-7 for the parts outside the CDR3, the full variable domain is GAGVSQSPSNKVTEKGKDVELRCDPISGHTALYWYRQSLGQGLEFLIYFQGNSAPDKSGLPSDRFSAERTGGSVSTLTIQRTQQEDSAVYLCASSLLRTGPYEQYFGPGTRLTVT.

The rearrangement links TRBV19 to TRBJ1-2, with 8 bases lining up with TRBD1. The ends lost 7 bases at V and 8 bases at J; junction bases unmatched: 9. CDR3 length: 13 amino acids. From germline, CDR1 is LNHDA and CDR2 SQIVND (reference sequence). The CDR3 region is CASTIRTGRGYTF. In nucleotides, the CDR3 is TGTGCCAGTACCATTAGGACAGGGCGCGGCTACACCTTC.

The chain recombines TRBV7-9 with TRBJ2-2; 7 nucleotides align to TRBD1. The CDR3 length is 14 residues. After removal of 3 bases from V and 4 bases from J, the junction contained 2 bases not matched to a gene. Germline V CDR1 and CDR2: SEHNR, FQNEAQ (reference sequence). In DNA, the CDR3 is TGTGCCAGCAGCTTCTCAGGGGGCACCGGGGAGCTGTTTTTT. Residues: CASSFSGGTGELFF.

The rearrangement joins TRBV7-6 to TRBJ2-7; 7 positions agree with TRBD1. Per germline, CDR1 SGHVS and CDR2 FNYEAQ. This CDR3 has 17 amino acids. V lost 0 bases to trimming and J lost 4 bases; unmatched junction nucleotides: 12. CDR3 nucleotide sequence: TGTGCCAGCAGCTTAGCCGCAGCGGTAGGGGGCGGTTACGAGCAGTACTTC. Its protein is CASSLAAAVGGGYEQYF. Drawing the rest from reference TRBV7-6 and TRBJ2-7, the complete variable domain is GAGVSQSPRYKVTKRGQDVALRCDPISGHVSLYWYRQALGQGPEFLTYFNYEAQQDKSGLPNDRFSAERPEGSISTLTIQRTEQRDSAMYRCASSLAAAVGGGYEQYFGPGTRLTVT.

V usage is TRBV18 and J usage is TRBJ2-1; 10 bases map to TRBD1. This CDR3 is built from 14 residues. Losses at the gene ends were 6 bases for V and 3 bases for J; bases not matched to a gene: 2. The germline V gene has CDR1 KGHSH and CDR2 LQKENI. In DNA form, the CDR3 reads TGTGCCAGCTCCCGGGACAGGGGCTACAATGAGCAGTTCTTC. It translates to CASSRDRGYNEQFF.

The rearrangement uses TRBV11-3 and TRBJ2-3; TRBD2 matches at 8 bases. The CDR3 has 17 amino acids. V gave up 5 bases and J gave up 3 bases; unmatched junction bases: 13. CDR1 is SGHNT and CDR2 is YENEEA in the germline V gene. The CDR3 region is CASSPRVGTRGTDTQYF. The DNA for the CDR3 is TGTGCCAGCAGCCCCCGTGTTGGGACTAGAGGTACAGATACGCAGTATTTT.

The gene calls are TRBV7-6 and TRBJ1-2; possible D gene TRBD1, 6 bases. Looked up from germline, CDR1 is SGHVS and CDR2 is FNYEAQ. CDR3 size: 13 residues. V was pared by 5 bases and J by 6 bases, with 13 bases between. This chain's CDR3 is CASSPTGLDGYTF. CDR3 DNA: TGTGCCAGCAGCCCTACAGGGTTGGATGGCTACACCTTC.

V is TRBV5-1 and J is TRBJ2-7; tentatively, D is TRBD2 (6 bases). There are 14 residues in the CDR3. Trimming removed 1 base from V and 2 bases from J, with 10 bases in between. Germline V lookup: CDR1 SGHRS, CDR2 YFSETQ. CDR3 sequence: CASSLIGGTYEQYF. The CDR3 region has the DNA TGCGCCAGCAGCTTGATTGGGGGGACCTACGAGCAGTACTTC. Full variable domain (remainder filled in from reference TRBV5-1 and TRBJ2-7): KAGVTQTPRYLIKTRGQQVTLSCSPISGHRSVSWYQQTPGQGLQFLFEYFSETQRNKGNFPGRFSGRQFSNSRSEMNVSTLELGDSALYLCASSLIGGTYEQYFGPGTRLTVT.

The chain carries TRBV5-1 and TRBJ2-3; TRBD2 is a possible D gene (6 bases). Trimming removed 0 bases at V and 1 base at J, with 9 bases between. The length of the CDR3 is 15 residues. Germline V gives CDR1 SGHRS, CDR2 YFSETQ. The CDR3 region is CASSLDTGGTDTQYF. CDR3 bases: TGCGCCAGCAGCTTGGATACGGGAGGCACAGATACGCAGTATTTT.

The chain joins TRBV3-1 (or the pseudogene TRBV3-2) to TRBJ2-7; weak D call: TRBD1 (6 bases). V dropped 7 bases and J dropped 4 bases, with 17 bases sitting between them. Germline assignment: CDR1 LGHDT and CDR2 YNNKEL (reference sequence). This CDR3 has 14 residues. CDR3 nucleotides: TGTGCCAGCACCCCAAGGGGGAATGTATACGAGCAGTACTTC. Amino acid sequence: CASTPRGNVYEQYF.

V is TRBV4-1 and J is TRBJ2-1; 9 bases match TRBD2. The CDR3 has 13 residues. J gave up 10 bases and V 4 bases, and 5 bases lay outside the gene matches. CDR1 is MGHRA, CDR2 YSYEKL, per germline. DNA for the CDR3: TGCGCCAGCAGCCTACGGCTAGCGGGGGAGCAGTTCTTC. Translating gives CASSLRLAGEQFF.

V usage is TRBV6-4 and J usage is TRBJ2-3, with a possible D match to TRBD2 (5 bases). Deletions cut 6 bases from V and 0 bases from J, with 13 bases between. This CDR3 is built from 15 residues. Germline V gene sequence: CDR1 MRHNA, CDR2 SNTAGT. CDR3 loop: CASSLEVASTDTQYF. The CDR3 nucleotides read TGTGCCAGCAGCCTGGAGGTGGCTAGCACAGATACGCAGTATTTT.

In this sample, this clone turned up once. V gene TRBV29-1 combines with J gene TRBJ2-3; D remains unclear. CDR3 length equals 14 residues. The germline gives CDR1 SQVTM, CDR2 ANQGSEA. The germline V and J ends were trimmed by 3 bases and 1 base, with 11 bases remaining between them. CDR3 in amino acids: CSVEVHLGTDTQYF. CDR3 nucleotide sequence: TGCAGCGTTGAGGTACACCTGGGCACAGATACGCAGTATTTT.

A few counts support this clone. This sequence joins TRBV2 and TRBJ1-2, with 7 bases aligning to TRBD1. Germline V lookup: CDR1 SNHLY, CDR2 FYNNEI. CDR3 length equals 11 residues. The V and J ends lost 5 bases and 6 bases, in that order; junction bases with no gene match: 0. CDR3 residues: CASSTGDGYTF. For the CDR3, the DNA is TGTGCCAGCAGTACAGGGGATGGCTACACCTTC. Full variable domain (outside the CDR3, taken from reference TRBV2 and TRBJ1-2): EPEVTQTPSHQVTQMGQEVILRCVPISNHLYFYWYRQILGQKVEFLVSFYNNEISEKSEIFDDQFSVERPDGSNFTLKIRSTKLEDSAMYFCASSTGDGYTFGSGTRLTVV.

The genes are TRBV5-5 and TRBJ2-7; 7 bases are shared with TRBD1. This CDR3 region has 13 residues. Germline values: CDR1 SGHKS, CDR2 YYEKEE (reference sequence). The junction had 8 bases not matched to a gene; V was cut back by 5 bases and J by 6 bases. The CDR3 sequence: CASRQEQGSEQYF. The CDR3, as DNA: TGTGCCAGCAGGCAGGAACAGGGGTCCGAGCAGTACTTC.

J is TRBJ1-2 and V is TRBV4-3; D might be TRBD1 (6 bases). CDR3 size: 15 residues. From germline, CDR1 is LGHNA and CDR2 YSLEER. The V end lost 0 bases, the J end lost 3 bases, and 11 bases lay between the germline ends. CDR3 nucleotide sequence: TGCGCCAGCAGCCAAGACTGGGGGGGCGACTATGGCTACACCTTC. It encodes CASSQDWGGDYGYTF.

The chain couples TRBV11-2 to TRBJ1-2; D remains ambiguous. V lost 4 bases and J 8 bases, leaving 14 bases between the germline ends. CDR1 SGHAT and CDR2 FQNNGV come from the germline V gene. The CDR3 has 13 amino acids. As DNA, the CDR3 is TGTGCCAGCAGCTCATACCCCCGCGGGGGCTACACCTTC. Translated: CASSSYPRGGYTF.

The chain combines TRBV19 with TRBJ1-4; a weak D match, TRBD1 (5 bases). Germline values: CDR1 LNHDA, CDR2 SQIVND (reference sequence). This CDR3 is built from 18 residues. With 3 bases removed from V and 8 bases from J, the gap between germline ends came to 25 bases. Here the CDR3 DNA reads TGTGCCAGTAGTATTCGGGGGGTTCGGGGCCCGGAGGGCGAAAAACTGTTTTTT. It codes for CASSIRGVRGPEGEKLFF.

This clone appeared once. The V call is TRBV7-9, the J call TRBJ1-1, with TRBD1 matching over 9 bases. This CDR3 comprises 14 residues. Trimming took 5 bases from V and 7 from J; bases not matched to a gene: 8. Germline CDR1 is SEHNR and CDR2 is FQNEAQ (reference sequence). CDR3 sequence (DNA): TGTGCCAGCAGCCTGGGACAGGGAATCGGTGAAGCTTTCTTT. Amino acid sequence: CASSLGQGIGEAFF.

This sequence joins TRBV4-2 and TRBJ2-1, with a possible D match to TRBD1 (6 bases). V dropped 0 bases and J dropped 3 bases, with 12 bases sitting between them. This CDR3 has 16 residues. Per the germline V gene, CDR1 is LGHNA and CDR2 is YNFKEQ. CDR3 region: CASSQEQGRSYNEQFF. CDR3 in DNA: TGTGCCAGCAGCCAAGAACAGGGTAGAAGCTACAATGAGCAGTTCTTC.

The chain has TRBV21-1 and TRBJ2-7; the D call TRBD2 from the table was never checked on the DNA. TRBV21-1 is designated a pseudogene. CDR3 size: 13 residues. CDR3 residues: CANPGGSAYEQYF. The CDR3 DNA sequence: TGTGCCAACCCGGGAGGGAGCGCCTACGAGCAGTACTTC.

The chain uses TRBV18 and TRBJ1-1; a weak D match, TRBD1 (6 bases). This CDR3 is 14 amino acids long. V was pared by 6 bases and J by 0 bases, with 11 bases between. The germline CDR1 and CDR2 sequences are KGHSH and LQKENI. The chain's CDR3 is CASSLTGMNTEAFF. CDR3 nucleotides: TGTGCCAGCTCCTTAACAGGGATGAACACTGAAGCTTTCTTT.